A single T cell receptor (beta chain) is shown here with its context. This sample was included in a study of technical replicates of blood from several donors. The CDR3 has 17 amino acids. V lost 5 bases to trimming and J lost 0 bases; unmatched junction nucleotides: 10. CDR1 and CDR2 from the germline V gene are SNHLY and FYNNEI. Profiling relied on immunoSEQ multiplex PCR, and the TCRdb table lists in-frame clones only, not all of them. The repertoire holds roughly 68,000 clones, with 95% to 98% as singletons. The sequence came from a human donor in good health. The sample taken for sequencing was T cells isolated from PBMCs. J is TRBJ1-3 and V is TRBV2; the match to TRBD1 covers 7 bases. This CDR3 is CASSSGTANPSGNTIYF. The DNA of the CDR3 is TGTGCCAGCAGTTCCGGGACAGCCAACCCCTCTGGAAACACCATATATTTT.